This T cell receptor beta chain was sequenced for a study of post-analysis software for immune sequencing data. In the case of this clonotype: Its antigen is still unknown.

The authors incorporated unique molecular identifiers into the TCR beta cDNA libraries. A single record per CDR3 protein comes from TCRdb applying MiXCR to the PCR reads. Among roughly 160,000 distinct CDR3 sequences listed, about 34% were seen once. Whole-study results and caveats: Controls significantly exceeded multiple sclerosis patients in normalized Chao1 diversity.

The sequence derives from a girl aged 10 to 17 with multiple sclerosis. This material consisted of blood, taken after autologous hematopoietic stem cell transplantation.

CDR3 protein: CASSSREGRSIQYF. As DNA, the CDR3 is TGTGCCAGCAGCTCGAGGGAGGGTAGAAGCATTCAGTACTTC. V gene TRBV7-9 combines with J gene TRBJ2-4; TRBD2 aligns across 7 bases. CDR1 and CDR2 (germline): SEHNR, FQNEAQ (reference sequence). V gave up 4 bases and J gave up 9 bases; unmatched junction bases: 9. This CDR3 has 14 amino acids. The entire variable domain, with the rest obtained from reference TRBV7-9 and TRBJ2-4, is as follows: DTGVSQNPRHKITKRGQNVTFRCDPISEHNRLYWYRQTLGQGPEFLTYFQNEAQLEKSRLLSDRFSAERPKGSFSTLEIQRTEQGDSAMYLCASSSREGRSIQYFGAGTRLSVL.